This T cell receptor (beta chain) was recorded in a study of blood T cells in healthy people across ages. Donors gave roughly 10 milliliters of peripheral blood apiece. In each sample, at least 6 million PBMCs were isolated. Per individual sample, total RNA of at least 6 micrograms was extracted. Regarding this clonotype: Its antigen remains unknown.

General study results and limits: The fall in TCR beta diversity per million T cells was roughly linear with age.

Next came a second PCR, run for about 6 to 11 cycles, which used a sample-barcoded 5' primer along with a J-beta primer mix. Using its own MiXCR run on the 5' RACE reads, TCRdb lists one record per CDR3 protein. This table holds fewer than 1 million distinct CDR3 sequences, under 45% found once. Source material: blood. The sequence derives from a man aged 60-69 years in good health.

The CDR3 sequence: CASSLGLGRQQGSNSPLHF. The CDR3 nucleotides read TGTGCCAGCAGCTTAGGACTTGGGCGACAACAGGGTAGTAATTCACCCCTCCACTTT. The gene calls are TRBV7-8 and TRBJ1-6; D is possibly TRBD1 (6 bases). The CDR3 has 19 amino acids. Germline V gene lookup returns CDR1 SGHVS and CDR2 FQNEAQ. Trimming cost V 1 base and J 6 bases, with 22 bases left between them.